Shown below are 23 T cell receptor beta chains from a single sample sequenced in a study of cytomegalovirus exposure and HLA in healthy donors. 13 Jbeta primers and 60 Vbeta primers were used for the PCR. Produced via immunoSEQ multiplex PCR; TCRdb's table is partial and in-frame only. This table holds fewer than 140,000 clones, roughly 75% found once. The specimen sequenced was PBMCs. All receptors come from a man aged 35 to 55 in good health and CMV-seronegative.

The rearrangement uses TRBV9 and TRBJ1-2; no clear D gene. The V end lost 4 bases, the J end lost 7 bases, and 14 bases lay between the germline ends. Germline V gives CDR1 SGDLS, CDR2 YYNGEE. The CDR3 has 13 residues. CDR3 residues: CASSPGPEGGYTF. The CDR3 DNA follows: TGTGCCAGCAGCCCCGGTCCCGAGGGTGGCTACACCTTC.

The chain couples TRBV18 to TRBJ2-7; TRBD2 matches at 7 bases. The V and J ends lost 1 base and 1 base, in that order; junction bases with no gene match: 7. The CDR3 is 16 residues long. Germline CDR1 and CDR2: KGHSH and LQKENI. CDR3 in DNA: TGTGCCAGCTCACCACGGATTACGGGGGGATCCTACGAGCAGTACTTC. Its protein is CASSPRITGGSYEQYF.

This rearrangement joins TRBV18 to TRBJ1-5; no definite D call. Between the trimmed V and J ends, which lost 5 bases and 5 bases, there was a span of 13 bases. Germline V lookup: CDR1 KGHSH, CDR2 LQKENI. This CDR3 has 14 residues. Here the CDR3 reads CASSNSGDYQPQHF. In DNA form, the CDR3 reads TGTGCCAGCTCAAACTCCGGAGATTATCAGCCCCAGCATTTT. Supplemented by reference TRBV18 and TRBJ1-5, the full variable domain reads NAGVMQNPRHLVRRRGQEARLRCSPMKGHSHVYWYRQLPEEGLKFMVYLQKENIIDESGMPKERFSAEFPKEGPSILRIQQVVRGDSAAYFCASSNSGDYQPQHFGDGTRLSIL.

The rearrangement uses TRBV19 and TRBJ1-4, with unresolved D. The V end lost 3 bases, the J end lost 6 bases, and 5 bases lay between the germline ends. The CDR3 length is 12 residues. Germline V lookup: CDR1 LNHDA, CDR2 SQIVND (reference sequence). CDR3 loop: CASSMADEKLFF. CDR3 nucleotide sequence: TGTGCCAGTAGTATGGCAGATGAAAAACTGTTTTTT. Together with reference TRBV19 and TRBJ1-4, the CDR3 gives the full variable domain: DGGITQSPKYLFRKEGQNVTLSCEQNLNHDAMYWYRQDPGQGLRLIYYSQIVNDFQKGDIAEGYSVSREKKESFPLTVTSAQKNPTAFYLCASSMADEKLFFGSGTQLSVL.

There are a few counts of this clone. This sequence joins TRBV4-1 and TRBJ1-4; the D gene is possibly TRBD1 (5 bases). The CDR3 runs 14 residues. The V gene's germline CDR1 is MGHRA and CDR2 YSYEKL. Trimming took off 4 bases at V and 5 bases at J, with 11 bases between the two ends. The CDR3 spells CASSLNRGNEKLFF. CDR3 in DNA: TGCGCCAGCAGCCTCAATCGGGGGAATGAAAAACTGTTTTTT.

The gene calls are TRBV4-2 and TRBJ2-5, with D possibly matching TRBD2 (6 bases). CDR3 size: 14 residues. V lost 3 bases, J lost 2 bases, and 10 bases lay in between. The germline gives CDR1 LGHNA, CDR2 YNFKEQ. In DNA form, the CDR3 reads TGTGCCAGCAGCCAGGGGACTCTTCAAGAGACCCAGTACTTC. Its protein product is CASSQGTLQETQYF.

In this sample, this clone turned up once. The chain uses TRBV7-2 and TRBJ2-3; D might be TRBD1 (6 bases). Germline V gives CDR1 SGHTA, CDR2 FQGNSA. CDR3 length: 14 residues. The germline V and J ends were trimmed by 3 bases and 3 bases, with 10 bases remaining between them. For the CDR3, the DNA is TGTGCCAGCAGCTTGGGACATCAAACAGATACGCAGTATTTT. Encoded protein: CASSLGHQTDTQYF.

The CDR3, as DNA: TGTGCCATCAGTGAGTCGATCACCGGTAGGGGAAATGAAAAACTGTTTTTT. Its protein is CAISESITGRGNEKLFF. The J gene is TRBJ1-4, the V gene TRBV10-3, with D perhaps matching TRBD1 (5 bases). Trimming removed 0 bases at V and 5 bases at J, with 16 bases between. CDR3 length: 17 amino acids. Germline CDR1 is ENHRY and CDR2 is SYGVKD.

The rearrangement joins TRBV4-1 to TRBJ2-6; D not resolved. Germline CDR1 and CDR2: MGHRA and YSYEKL. This CDR3 spans 16 amino acids. V shed 4 bases and J shed 0 bases, with 10 bases lying between them. The CDR3 protein is CASSPPRGSGANVLTF. In nucleotides, the CDR3 is TGCGCCAGCAGCCCCCCAAGAGGCTCTGGGGCCAACGTCCTGACTTTC.

The V and J genes are TRBV5-5 and TRBJ2-7; D unresolved. Germline V gene lookup returns CDR1 SGHKS and CDR2 YYEKEE (reference sequence). Trimming cost V 5 bases and J 5 bases, with 11 bases left between them. The CDR3 consists of 12 residues. The CDR3 sequence is CASSELRDEQYF. CDR3 nucleotides: TGTGCCAGCAGTGAACTCCGAGACGAGCAGTACTTC.

The chain carries TRBV6-5 and TRBJ2-1, with TRBD2 matching over 9 bases. V lost 8 bases to trimming and J lost 9 bases; unmatched junction nucleotides: 8. CDR1 and CDR2 (germline): MNHEY, SVGAGI. The CDR3 has 13 amino acids. CDR3: CASAAGGPTEQFF. The CDR3 nucleotides are TGTGCCAGCGCGGCGGGGGGGCCCACTGAGCAGTTCTTC.

The gene calls are TRBV2 and TRBJ1-2; no firm D call. The CDR3 covers 13 residues. V was pared by 3 bases and J by 2 bases, with 7 bases between. CDR1 SNHLY and CDR2 FYNNEI come from the germline V gene. The DNA for the CDR3 is TGTGCCAGCAGTGACGGAGGAAACTATGGCTACACCTTC. Its translation is CASSDGGNYGYTF.

This chain uses TRBV7-2 with TRBJ1-3; D is uncertain. Per germline, CDR1 SGHTA and CDR2 FQGNSA. V dropped 3 bases and J dropped 0 bases, with 9 bases sitting between them. The CDR3 contains 15 residues. The CDR3 reads CASSFTASSGNTIYF. The CDR3 DNA reads as TGTGCCAGCAGCTTTACCGCTAGCTCTGGAAACACCATATATTTT.

The chain couples TRBV9 to TRBJ1-2; D gene ambiguous. Germline V gives CDR1 SGDLS, CDR2 YYNGEE. The CDR3 consists of 13 residues. The V end lost 2 bases, the J end lost 8 bases, and 13 bases lay between the germline ends. The CDR3 region is CASSVDPIGGYTF. The CDR3, as DNA: TGTGCCAGCAGCGTCGACCCAATCGGGGGCTACACCTTC.

The J gene is TRBJ1-3, the V gene TRBV23-1; TRBD1 agrees at 7 bases. TRBV23-1 qualifies as an ORF whose function is uncertain. The trim removed 9 bases at V and 11 bases at J, leaving 16 bases unmatched. The CDR3 runs to 14 residues. The DNA for the CDR3 is TGCGCCAGGACCAAGGGGGCGTTTACTGCCCCCATATATTTT. Its protein is CARTKGAFTAPIYF.

The chain links TRBV28 to TRBJ2-3; D might be TRBD2 (6 bases). The CDR3 contains 15 residues. Trimming pared 3 bases from V and 0 bases from J, leaving 10 bases between. Germline V CDR1 and CDR2: MDHEN, SYDVKM. The CDR3 loop is CASSFRGSSTDTQYF. CDR3 nucleotides: TGTGCCAGCAGTTTCCGGGGGAGTAGCACAGATACGCAGTATTTT.

This clone occurred a few times. This specimen includes other DNA sequences encoding the same CDR3. The chain recombines TRBV5-5 with TRBJ1-6; possibly TRBD1 for D (5 bases). The CDR3 has 13 residues. Between the trimmed V and J ends, which lost 4 bases and 7 bases, there was a span of 9 bases. The germline CDR1 and CDR2 sequences are SGHKS and YYEKEE (reference sequence). As DNA, the CDR3 is TGTGCCAGCAGCCTTGGGGGGAATTCACCCCTCCACTTT. Its translation is CASSLGGNSPLHF.

This clone was detected only a few times. The rearrangement uses TRBV2 and TRBJ1-6, with 7 bases that match TRBD1. The V gene's germline CDR1 is SNHLY and CDR2 FYNNEI. The CDR3 consists of 15 residues. The V and J ends lost 7 bases and 7 bases, in that order; junction bases with no gene match: 10. As DNA, the CDR3 is TGTGCCAGCACAAGCTCGACAGGGAAGAATTCACCCCTCCACTTT. Its protein product is CASTSSTGKNSPLHF.

V usage is TRBV5-1 and J usage is TRBJ2-5, with 8 bases that match TRBD2. The germline V gene has CDR1 SGHRS and CDR2 YFSETQ. This CDR3 comprises 14 residues. J was trimmed by 5 bases and V by 1 base; bases with no gene match: 4. CDR3 sequence (DNA): TGCGCCAGCAGCTTGCGGGGGGGCCTCGAGACCCAGTACTTC. Protein: CASSLRGGLETQYF.

The chain links TRBV4-1 to TRBJ2-5, with 8 bases lining up with TRBD2. The germline CDR1 and CDR2 sequences are MGHRA and YSYEKL. The CDR3 sequence is 16 residues long. J was trimmed by 2 bases and V by 1 base; bases with no gene match: 6. CDR3 sequence: CASSQGVRGGQETQYF. CDR3 nucleotides: TGCGCCAGCAGCCAAGGAGTACGGGGGGGACAAGAGACCCAGTACTTC.

V is TRBV19 and J is TRBJ2-1; the match to TRBD2 covers 10 bases. J lost 4 bases, V lost 5 bases, and 17 bases had no gene match. From germline, CDR1 is LNHDA and CDR2 SQIVND (reference sequence). The CDR3 contains 19 residues. CDR3 amino acids: CASSLQAPHSGGTYNEQFF. The CDR3 DNA reads as TGTGCCAGTAGTCTACAGGCCCCACATAGCGGGGGGACGTACAATGAGCAGTTCTTC.

The chain uses TRBV19 and TRBJ1-4; D is undetermined. The CDR3 extends over 14 amino acids. Germline V lookup: CDR1 LNHDA, CDR2 SQIVND (reference sequence). Trimming removed 6 bases at V and 7 bases at J, with 15 bases between. The DNA of the CDR3 is TGTGCCAGTAGCCCAGGTGGTTCGGCTGAAAAACTGTTTTTT. It is translated as CASSPGGSAEKLFF.

V is TRBV29-1 and J is TRBJ2-2; weak D call: TRBD2 (7 bases). The V and J ends lost 5 bases and 4 bases respectively, with 17 bases between them. CDR1 and CDR2 from the germline V gene are SQVTM and ANQGSEA. The CDR3 spans 15 residues. In DNA form, the CDR3 reads TGCAGCGTTTCCAAGGGGGGGGGAGGCACCGGGGAGCTGTTTTTT. Amino acids: CSVSKGGGGTGELFF.